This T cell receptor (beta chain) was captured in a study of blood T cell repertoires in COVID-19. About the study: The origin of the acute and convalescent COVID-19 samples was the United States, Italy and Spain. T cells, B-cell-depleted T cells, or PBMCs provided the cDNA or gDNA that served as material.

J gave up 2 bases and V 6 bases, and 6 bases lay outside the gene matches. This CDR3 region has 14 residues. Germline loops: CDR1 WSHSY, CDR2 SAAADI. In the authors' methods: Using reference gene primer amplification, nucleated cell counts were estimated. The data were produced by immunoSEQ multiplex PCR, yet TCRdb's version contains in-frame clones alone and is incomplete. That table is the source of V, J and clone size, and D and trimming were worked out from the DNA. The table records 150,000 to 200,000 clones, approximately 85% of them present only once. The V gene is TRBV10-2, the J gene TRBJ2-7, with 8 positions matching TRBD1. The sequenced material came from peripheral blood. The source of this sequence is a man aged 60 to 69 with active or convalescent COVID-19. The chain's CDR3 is CASRETGAPYEQYF. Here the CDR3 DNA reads TGCGCCAGCAGAGAGACAGGGGCGCCCTACGAGCAGTACTTC.